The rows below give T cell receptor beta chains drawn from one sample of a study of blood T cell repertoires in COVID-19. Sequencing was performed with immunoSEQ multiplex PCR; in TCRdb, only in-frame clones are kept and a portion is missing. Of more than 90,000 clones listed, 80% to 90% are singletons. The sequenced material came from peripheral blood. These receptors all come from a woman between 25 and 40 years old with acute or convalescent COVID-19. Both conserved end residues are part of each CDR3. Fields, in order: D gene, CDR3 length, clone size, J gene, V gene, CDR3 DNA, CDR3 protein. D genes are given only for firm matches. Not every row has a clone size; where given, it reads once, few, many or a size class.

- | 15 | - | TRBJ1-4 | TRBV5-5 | TGTGCCAGCAGCTATATTAGGGGGGGAGTGGAAAAACTGTTTTTT | CASSYIRGGVEKLFF
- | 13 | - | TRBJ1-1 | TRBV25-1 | TGTGCCAGCAGTGCCTATATTAACACTGAAGCTTTCTTT | CASSAYINTEAFF
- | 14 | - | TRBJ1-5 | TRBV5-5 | TGTGCCAGCAGCTTTGCCACAACCAATCAGCCCCAGCATTTT | CASSFATTNQPQHF
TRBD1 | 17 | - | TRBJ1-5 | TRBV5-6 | TGTGCCAGCAGCTCCGGGACAGGGGTTGGAGGCAATCAGCCCCAGCATTTT | CASSSGTGVGGNQPQHF
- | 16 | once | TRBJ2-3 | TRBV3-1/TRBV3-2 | TGTGCCAGCAGCCAAGATCGGGCGGGTCGCACAGATACGCAGTATTTT | CASSQDRAGRTDTQYF
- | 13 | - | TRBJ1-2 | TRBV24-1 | TGTGCCACCAGTGGAGGCAGCTATTATGGCTACACCTTC | CATSGGSYYGYTF
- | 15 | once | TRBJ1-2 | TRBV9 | TGTGCCAGCAGCGCCGACAGAGAGCCTAACTATGGCTACACCTTC | CASSADREPNYGYTF
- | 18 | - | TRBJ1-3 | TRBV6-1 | TGTGCCAGCAGTGAGAAGTCGTTCAGTCCACGATCTGGAAACACCATATATTTT | CASSEKSFSPRSGNTIYF
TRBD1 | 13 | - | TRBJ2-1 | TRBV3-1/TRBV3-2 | TGTGCCAGCTCGGGGCAGGGGGCGCGGGAGCAGTTCTTC | CASSGQGAREQFF
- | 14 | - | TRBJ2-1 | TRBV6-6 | TGTGCCAGCAGACCGGGACTCGCCTACAATGAGCAGTTCTTC | CASRPGLAYNEQFF
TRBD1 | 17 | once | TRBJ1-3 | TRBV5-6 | TGTGCCAGCAGCTTGCCCATTGGACAGGGCTCCGGAAACACCATATATTTT | CASSLPIGQGSGNTIYF
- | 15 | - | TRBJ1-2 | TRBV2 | TGTGCCAGCAGTGAACAGGCCCGAGGGGGCTATGGCTACACCTTC | CASSEQARGGYGYTF
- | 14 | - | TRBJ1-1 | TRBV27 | TGTGCCAGCAGTTTATCTAGGGGGGGGACTGAAGCTTTCTTT | CASSLSRGGTEAFF
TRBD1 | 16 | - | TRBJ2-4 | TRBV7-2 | TGTGCCAGCAGCTTCACCTCCGGAGGACAGGGTGGCATTCAGTACTTC | CASSFTSGGQGGIQYF
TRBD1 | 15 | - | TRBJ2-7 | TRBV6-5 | TGTGCCAGCAAAATGGGACAGGGTACCTCCTACGAGCAGTACTTC | CASKMGQGTSYEQYF
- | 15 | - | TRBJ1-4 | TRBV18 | TGTGCCAGCTCACTATATAGCGCAACTAATGAAAAACTGTTTTTT | CASSLYSATNEKLFF
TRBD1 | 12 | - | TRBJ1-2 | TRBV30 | TGTGCCTGGAGCATCGACAGGGCTGGCTACACCTTC | CAWSIDRAGYTF
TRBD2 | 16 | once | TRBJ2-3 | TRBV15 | TGTGCCACCAGCAGAACGAGGACTAGTACCACAGATACGCAGTATTTT | CATSRTRTSTTDTQYF
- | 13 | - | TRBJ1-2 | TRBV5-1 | TGCGCCAGCAGCGACACGCGGGGGGAGGGCTACACCTTC | CASSDTRGEGYTF
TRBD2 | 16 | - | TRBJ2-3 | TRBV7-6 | TGTGCCAGCAGCTTAGGTTATTTAGCGGGGGCAGATACGCAGTATTTT | CASSLGYLAGADTQYF
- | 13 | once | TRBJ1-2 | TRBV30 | TGTGCCTGGAGTTCCCACAGGAACTATGGCTACACCTTC | CAWSSHRNYGYTF
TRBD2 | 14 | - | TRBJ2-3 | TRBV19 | TGTGCCAGTAGTTCGGGACTAGCGCTCGATACGCAGTATTTT | CASSSGLALDTQYF
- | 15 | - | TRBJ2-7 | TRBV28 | TGTGCCAGCAGTTTATTCGAGGCGGGGTCCTACGAGCAGTACTTC | CASSLFEAGSYEQYF
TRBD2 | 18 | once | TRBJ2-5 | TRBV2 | TGTGCCAGCAAACATACGGGACTAGCGGGACCTAACAAGGGGGGCCAGTACTTC | CASKHTGLAGPNKGGQYF
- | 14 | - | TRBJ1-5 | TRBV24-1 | TGTGCCTCACCGGGGGTGGGGAGCAATCAGCCCCAGCATTTT | CASPGVGSNQPQHF
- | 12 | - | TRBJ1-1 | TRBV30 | TGTGCCTGGGCCCGCGAGGACACTGAAGCTTTCTTT | CAWAREDTEAFF
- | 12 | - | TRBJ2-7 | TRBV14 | TGTGCCAGCAGCCTACACCCCTACGAGCAGTACTTC | CASSLHPYEQYF
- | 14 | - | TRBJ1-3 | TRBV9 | TGTGCCAGCAGCGACCCCGGTGCTGGAAACACCATATATTTT | CASSDPGAGNTIYF
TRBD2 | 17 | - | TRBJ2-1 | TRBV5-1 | TGCGCCAGCAGCTGGGTGAGGCCTAGCGGGGGGATCAATGAGCAGTTCTTC | CASSWVRPSGGINEQFF
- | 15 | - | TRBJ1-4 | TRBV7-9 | TGTGCCAGCAGTTTCCTTGGGGGCGGTAATGAAAAACTGTTTTTT | CASSFLGGGNEKLFF
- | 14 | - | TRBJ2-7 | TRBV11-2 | TGTGCCAGCAGCTTAGGTGTCAGACTCTACGAGCAGTACTTC | CASSLGVRLYEQYF
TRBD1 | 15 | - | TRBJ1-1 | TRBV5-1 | TGCGCCAGCAGCTTGTTGGGACAGGGGGCCACTGAAGCTTTCTTT | CASSLLGQGATEAFF
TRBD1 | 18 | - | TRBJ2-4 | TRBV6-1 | TGTGCCAGCAGTGAAGCGCTTCCAGGACAGGCTAACAAAAACATTCAGTACTTC | CASSEALPGQANKNIQYF
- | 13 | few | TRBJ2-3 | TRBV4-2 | TGTGCCAGCAGCCAAGATGAGGGAAATACGCAGTATTTT | CASSQDEGNTQYF
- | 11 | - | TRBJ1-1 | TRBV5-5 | TGTGCCAGCATCATGAACACTGAAGCTTTCTTT | CASIMNTEAFF
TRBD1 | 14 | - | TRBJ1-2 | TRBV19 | TGTGCCAGTAGTTCACAGGGGGCAAGCTATGGCTACACCTTC | CASSSQGASYGYTF
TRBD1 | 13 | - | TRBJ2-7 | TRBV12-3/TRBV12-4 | TGTGCCAGCAGTCCGGACAGGGGGCTGGGGCAGTACTTC | CASSPDRGLGQYF
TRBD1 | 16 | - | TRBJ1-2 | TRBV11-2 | TGTGCCAGCAGCTCCATTACCGGGACAGTACCCTATGGCTACACCTTC | CASSSITGTVPYGYTF
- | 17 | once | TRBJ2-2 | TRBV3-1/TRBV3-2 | TGTGCCAGCAGCCAAACTTCCCGGACACATAACACCGGGGAGCTGTTTTTT | CASSQTSRTHNTGELFF
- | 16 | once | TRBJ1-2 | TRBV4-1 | TGCGCCAGCAGCCAAGCGGATCAGGGTTTGGACTATGGCTACACCTTC | CASSQADQGLDYGYTF
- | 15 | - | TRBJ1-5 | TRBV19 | TGTGCCAGTAGTATAGCAAGGGGCCCTAATCAGCCCCAGCATTTT | CASSIARGPNQPQHF
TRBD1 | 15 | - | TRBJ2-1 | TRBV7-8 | TGTGCCAGCAGCTTAAATGGACAGGCCTACAATGAGCAGTTCTTC | CASSLNGQAYNEQFF
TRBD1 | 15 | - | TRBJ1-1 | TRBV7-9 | TGTGCCAGCAGCCACGGACAGGGGGGAAACACTGAAGCTTTCTTT | CASSHGQGGNTEAFF
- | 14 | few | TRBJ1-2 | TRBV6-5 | TGTGCCAGCAGGAGGACAAGAACCAACTATGGCTACACCTTC | CASRRTRTNYGYTF
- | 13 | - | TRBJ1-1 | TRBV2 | TGTGCCAGCAGAGGGGACTTTAACACTGAAGCTTTCTTT | CASRGDFNTEAFF
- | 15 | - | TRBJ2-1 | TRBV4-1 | TGCGCCAGCAGAGAAGATGGAGGGTTTTCGAATGAGCAGTTCTTC | CASREDGGFSNEQFF
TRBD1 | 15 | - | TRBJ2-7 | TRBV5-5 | TGTGCCAGCAGCTTGTGGGGGACAGGGAGTGACGAGCAGTACTTC | CASSLWGTGSDEQYF
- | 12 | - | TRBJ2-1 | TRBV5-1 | TGCGCCAGCAGTACCGGGGGAAATGAGCAGTTCTTC | CASSTGGNEQFF
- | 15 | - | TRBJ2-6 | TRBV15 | TGTGCCACCAGCTCCCGGAGGGGTGGGGCCAACGTCCTGACTTTC | CATSSRRGGANVLTF
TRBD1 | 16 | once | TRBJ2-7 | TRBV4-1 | TGCGCCAGCAGCCTCCTGTTCGGACAGGTAGCCTACGAGCAGTACTTC | CASSLLFGQVAYEQYF
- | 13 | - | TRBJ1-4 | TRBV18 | TGTGCCAGCTCACCAGGGCTTGGTGAAAAACTGTTTTTT | CASSPGLGEKLFF
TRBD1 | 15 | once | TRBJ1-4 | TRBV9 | TGTGCCAGCAGCGCAGGGGGTTCAACTAATGAAAAACTGTTTTTT | CASSAGGSTNEKLFF
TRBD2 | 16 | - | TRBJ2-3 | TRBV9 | TGTGCCAGCAGCGGGGGATGGCGGGGGGGCACAGATACGCAGTATTTT | CASSGGWRGGTDTQYF
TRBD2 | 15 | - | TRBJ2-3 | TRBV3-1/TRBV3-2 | TGTGCCAGCAGCCAAGATTTAGCGGGGGGTGATACGCAGTATTTT | CASSQDLAGGDTQYF
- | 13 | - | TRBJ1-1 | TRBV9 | TGTGCCAGCAGCGTTGACAGAGGTACTGAAGCTTTCTTT | CASSVDRGTEAFF